The 8 T cell receptor beta chains below were found in one sample sequenced in a study of technical replicates of blood from several donors. Repertoires were generated with immunoSEQ multiplex PCR, while TCRdb's copy carries only in-frame clones and drops some. The sample shows roughly 70,000 clones, 93% of them seen only once. The sequenced sample consisted of T cells isolated from PBMCs. The receptors were sampled from a human donor in good health.

V and J are TRBV29-1 and TRBJ2-7; TRBD1 agrees at 9 bases. Germline V gene lookup returns CDR1 SQVTM and CDR2 ANQGSEA. V gave up 6 bases and J gave up 3 bases; unmatched junction bases: 3. This CDR3 has 12 residues. CDR3 coding DNA: TGCAGCGTGGTGGACAGGGGCTACGAGCAGTACTTC. This translates into CSVVDRGYEQYF.

The J gene is TRBJ2-1, the V gene TRBV5-6, with 8 bases identical to TRBD2. The V and J ends lost 4 bases and 4 bases, in that order; junction bases with no gene match: 1. Germline CDR1 is SGHDT and CDR2 is YYEEEE. This CDR3 is built from 13 residues. The CDR3 coding sequence is TGTGCCAGCAGCATAGCGGGGTACAATGAGCAGTTCTTC. Translated, it gives CASSIAGYNEQFF.

This clone has just one count. The chain employs TRBV11-3 and TRBJ2-2; TRBD1 might be the D (6 bases). V lost 6 bases and J 1 base, leaving 12 bases between the germline ends. Germline CDR1 and CDR2: SGHNT and YENEEA. This CDR3 spans 15 amino acids. This CDR3 is CASRPGVGNTGELFF. In DNA form, the CDR3 reads TGTGCCAGCAGGCCAGGGGTGGGGAACACCGGGGAGCTGTTTTTT.

V gene TRBV11-1 combines with J gene TRBJ1-4; D possibly corresponds to TRBD1 (5 bases). Germline CDR1 is SGHAT and CDR2 is FQDESV (reference sequence). CDR3 size: 16 residues. V lost 0 bases, J lost 8 bases, and 16 bases lay in between. The CDR3: CASSLALGPLGEKLFF. In DNA form, the CDR3 reads TGTGCCAGCAGCTTAGCGCTGGGGCCCCTTGGGGAAAAACTGTTTTTT. The variable domain in full, with the rest retrieved from reference TRBV11-1 and TRBJ1-4, is EAEVAQSPRYKITEKSQAVAFWCDPISGHATLYWYRQILGQGPELLVQFQDESVVDDSQLPKDRFSAERLKGVDSTLKIQPAELGDSAMYLCASSLALGPLGEKLFFGSGTQLSVL.

CDR3 sequence (DNA): TGTGCCAGCAGCACGGACATCTACAATGAGCAGTTCTTC. Its protein product is CASSTDIYNEQFF. The genes are TRBV7-3 and TRBJ2-1, with D possibly matching TRBD1 (5 bases). There are 13 residues in the CDR3. V shed 5 bases and J shed 3 bases, with 8 bases lying between them. The germline V gene has CDR1 SGHTA and CDR2 FQGTGA.

V usage is TRBV7-7 and J usage is TRBJ2-2; D gene unclear. The CDR3 totals 11 residues. Germline assignment: CDR1 SSHAT and CDR2 FNYEAQ (reference sequence). V lost 10 bases, J lost 7 bases, and 10 bases lay in between. The CDR3 region has the DNA TGTGCCACCCAGTCAGACGGGGAGCTGTTTTTT. Amino acids: CATQSDGELFF.

The count of this clone is one. This sequence joins TRBV18 and TRBJ2-5; D perhaps matches TRBD2 (5 bases). CDR1 is KGHSH, CDR2 LQKENI, per germline. The CDR3 consists of 15 residues. The V and J ends lost 6 bases and 3 bases respectively, with 17 bases between them. CDR3 nucleotides: TGTGCCAGCTCGCCTACCACTAGGGATGAAGAGACCCAGTACTTC. It translates to CASSPTTRDEETQYF.

V usage is TRBV28 and J usage is TRBJ1-2, with D possibly TRBD1 on 5 matching bases. V dropped 4 bases and J dropped 4 bases, with 7 bases sitting between them. The germline V gene encodes CDR1 MDHEN and CDR2 SYDVKM. This CDR3 comprises 12 residues. CDR3 sequence reads: CASSYDSYGYTF. In DNA, the CDR3 is TGTGCCAGCAGTTACGACAGCTATGGCTACACCTTC.